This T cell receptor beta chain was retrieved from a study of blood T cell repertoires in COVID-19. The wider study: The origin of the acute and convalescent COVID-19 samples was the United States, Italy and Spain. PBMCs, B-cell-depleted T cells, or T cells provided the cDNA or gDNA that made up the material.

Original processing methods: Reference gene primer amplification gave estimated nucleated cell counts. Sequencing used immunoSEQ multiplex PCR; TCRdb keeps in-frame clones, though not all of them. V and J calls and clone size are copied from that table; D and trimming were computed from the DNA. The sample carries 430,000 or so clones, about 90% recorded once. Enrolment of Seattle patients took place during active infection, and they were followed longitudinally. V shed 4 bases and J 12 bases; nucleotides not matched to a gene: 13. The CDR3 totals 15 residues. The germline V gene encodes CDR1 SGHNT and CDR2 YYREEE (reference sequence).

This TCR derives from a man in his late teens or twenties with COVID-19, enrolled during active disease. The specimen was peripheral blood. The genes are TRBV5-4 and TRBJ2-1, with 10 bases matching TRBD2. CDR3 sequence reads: CASSPRLAGEVGQFF. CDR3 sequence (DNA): TGTGCCAGCAGCCCCAGACTAGCGGGTGAAGTCGGGCAGTTCTTC.